The clone carrying this T cell receptor (beta chain) was observed at least ten times. This record comes from a study of blood T cells in healthy people across ages. A second PCR, run for roughly 7 to 12 cycles, used a sample-barcoded 5' primer plus a J-beta primer mix. In TCRdb, the 5' RACE reads were re-called with MiXCR into one record per CDR3 protein. Of about 780,000 distinct CDR3 sequences detected, 20% to 30% appear once; the ten largest clones hold around 3%. CDR1 and CDR2 from the germline V gene are SGHAT and FQDESV (reference sequence). The V and J ends lost 2 bases and 1 base respectively, with 5 bases between them. The CDR3 is 13 residues long. These data were likewise used in another study, on T cells of mothers and their children. From that study: Roughly 6 children, together with their three healthy Caucasian mothers, made up the donors.

The sample taken for sequencing was blood. This clonotype was obtained from a boy aged 5-17 years in good health. This chain uses TRBV11-1 with TRBJ1-1; unclear D gene. The CDR3 region is CASSLFGNTEAFF. The CDR3 DNA is TGTGCCAGCAGCTTATTTGGGAACACTGAAGCTTTCTTT.